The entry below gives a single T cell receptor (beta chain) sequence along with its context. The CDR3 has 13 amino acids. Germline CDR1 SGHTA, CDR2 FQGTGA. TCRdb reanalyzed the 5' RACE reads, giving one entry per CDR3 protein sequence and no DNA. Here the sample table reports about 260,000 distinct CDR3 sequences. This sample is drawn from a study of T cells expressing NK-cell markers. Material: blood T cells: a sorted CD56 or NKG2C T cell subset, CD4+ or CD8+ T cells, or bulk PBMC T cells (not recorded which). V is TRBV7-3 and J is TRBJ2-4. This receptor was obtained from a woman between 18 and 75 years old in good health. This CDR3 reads CASSPNAKNIQYF.